These 18 T cell receptor beta chains originate from one sample sequenced in a study of post-analysis software for immune sequencing data. These TCRs' antigens remain unknown. Prepared libraries of TCR beta cDNA carried unique molecular identifiers. In TCRdb, the PCR reads were re-called with MiXCR into one record per CDR3 protein. The sample consists of a few hundred thousand distinct CDR3 sequences, less than 40% of them appearing once. Whole-study findings and limits: When patients were compared with controls, four to six TRBV segments were more frequent, TRBV5-6, TRBV5-1 and TRBV20-1 among them.

Sequences were obtained from blood. The receptors here all came from a girl aged 2-17 years with multiple sclerosis.

Concerning this clonotype itself: With a much larger clone just one base away, this may be a read error. The CDR3 carries no conserved terminal phenylalanine or tryptophan, so it likely arises from a read error. The chain carries TRBV5-1 and TRBJ2-5, with a tentative D call TRBD2 (6 bases). Trimming pared 0 bases from V and 5 bases from J, leaving 8 bases between. Germline V gene data show CDR1 as SGHRS and CDR2 as YFSETQ. This CDR3 region has 13 residues. CDR3 sequence (DNA): TGCGCCAGCAGCTTGGTGGAGGGGGAGACCCAGTACTGC. It yields the protein CASSLVEGETQYC.

The chain has TRBV20-1 and TRBJ1-6, with D perhaps matching TRBD1 (6 bases). CDR3 size: 14 residues. V was shortened by 5 bases and J by 7 bases, with 15 bases between the two germline ends. The germline CDR1 and CDR2 sequences are DFQATT and SNEGSKA (reference sequence). This CDR3 is CSAASFQGNSPLHF. The CDR3 nucleotides are TGCAGTGCTGCAAGCTTCCAGGGGAATTCACCCCTCCACTTT.

This clonotype was counted only a few times. The chain recombines TRBV10-3 with TRBJ2-1, with D unresolved. Trimming took 8 bases from V and 9 from J, leaving 8 bases between them. The CDR3 is 10 amino acids. The germline CDR1 and CDR2 sequences are ENHRY and SYGVKD. CDR3 loop: CAIGWGEQFF. The CDR3 region has the DNA TGTGCCATCGGGTGGGGTGAGCAGTTCTTC.

The chain's CDR3 is CATSRDDTEAFF. The CDR3 bases are TGTGCCACCAGCAGAGATGACACTGAAGCTTTCTTT. The chain couples TRBV15 to TRBJ1-1; no clear D. The germline CDR1 and CDR2 sequences are LNHNV and YYDKDF (reference sequence). The CDR3 runs 12 residues. With 0 bases removed from V and 3 bases from J, the gap between germline ends came to 2 bases.

This clonotype was seen more than once but under ten times. The chain's CDR3 is CASSPRGVGADTQYF. In DNA, the CDR3 is TGTGCCAGCTCACCACGGGGGGTAGGAGCAGATACGCAGTATTTT. The chain has TRBV18 and TRBJ2-3; D possibly corresponds to TRBD2 (6 bases). V lost 1 base and J 4 bases, leaving 12 bases between the germline ends. The CDR3 contains 15 residues. Germline V gene sequence: CDR1 KGHSH, CDR2 LQKENI.

In the case of this clonotype: At one end, the junction sequence differs from germline, possibly due to a read error. The chain employs TRBV9 and TRBJ2-3; 12 bases align to TRBD2. The CDR3 spans 17 residues. Germline values: CDR1 SGDLS, CDR2 YYNGEE. This CDR3 is CAGSVASSGGAADTQYF. The CDR3 nucleotides read TGTGCCGGCAGCGTAGCTTCTAGCGGGGGGGCCGCGGATACGCAGTATTTT.

CDR3 region: CSAESATGGETQYF. As DNA, the CDR3 is TGCAGTGCCGAGTCCGCAACAGGAGGAGAGACCCAGTACTTC. The chain carries TRBV20-1 and TRBJ2-5; D tentatively reads TRBD1 or TRBD2 (5 bases each). The CDR3 spans 14 residues. CDR1 is DFQATT, CDR2 SNEGSKA, per germline (reference sequence). V was cut by 6 bases and J by 4 bases, with 18 bases left in between.

In regard to this clonotype: At one of its ends the junction is not consistent with the germline gene, which may arise from a read error. The chain is built from TRBV5-1 and TRBJ2-1, with 9 bases that match TRBD2. Germline CDR1 and CDR2: SGHRS and YFSETQ. The CDR3 runs to 16 residues. The CDR3 coding sequence is TGTGCCAGCAACAATCGCGGGGGGGCCACCTACAATGAGCAGTTCTTC. This sequence encodes CASNNRGGATYNEQFF.

The chain uses TRBV2 and TRBJ2-7; 10 bases align to TRBD2. V dropped 7 bases and J dropped 4; count of bases not matched to a gene: 7. Germline CDR1 and CDR2: SNHLY and FYNNEI. The CDR3 totals 14 residues. The chain's CDR3 is CASITSGAFYEQYF. In nucleotides, the CDR3 is TGTGCCAGCATTACTAGCGGGGCTTTTTACGAGCAGTACTTC. Supplemented by reference TRBV2 and TRBJ2-7, the full variable domain reads EPEVTQTPSHQVTQMGQEVILRCVPISNHLYFYWYRQILGQKVEFLVSFYNNEISEKSEIFDDQFSVERPDGSNFTLKIRSTKLEDSAMYFCASITSGAFYEQYFGPGTRLTVT.

This clonotype occurred a few times. The gene calls are TRBV10-3 and TRBJ2-7; D is possibly TRBD2 (5 bases). The CDR3 sequence is 14 residues long. The V end was cut by 2 bases, the J end by 7 bases, with 15 bases between. CDR1 ENHRY and CDR2 SYGVKD come from the germline V gene. The CDR3 DNA is TGTGCCATCAGTGAGACCCTGGGAGACGGGGAGCAGTACTTC. Its protein is CAISETLGDGEQYF.

The V gene is TRBV12-3 or TRBV12-4, the J gene TRBJ1-2; possibly TRBD1 for D (6 bases). CDR3 length: 14 residues. The ends were cut back, 7 bases at V and 4 bases at J, with 16 bases in the middle. Written as DNA, the CDR3 is TGTGCCAGCACTCAAGGTGGACAGACCTATGGCTACACCTTC. Translating it yields CASTQGGQTYGYTF.

This clonotype was recorded a few times. The rearrangement joins TRBV7-9 to TRBJ2-3; no firm D call. CDR1 is SEHNR and CDR2 is FQNEAQ in the germline V gene (reference sequence). CDR3 size: 16 residues. Trimming took 2 bases from V and 3 from J, leaving 15 bases between them. DNA of the CDR3: TGTGCCAGCAGCTTACCGGTTACGTCGAGTACAGATACGCAGTATTTT. Translated: CASSLPVTSSTDTQYF. Supplemented by reference TRBV7-9 and TRBJ2-3, the full variable domain reads DTGVSQNPRHKITKRGQNVTFRCDPISEHNRLYWYRQTLGQGPEFLTYFQNEAQLEKSRLLSDRFSAERPKGSFSTLEIQRTEQGDSAMYLCASSLPVTSSTDTQYFGPGTRLTVL.

Only a few counts were recorded for this clonotype. CDR3 DNA: TGCAGGGTGGGGCTAGCGGGGAGGCAGTTCTTC. Residues: CRVGLAGRQFF. The chain recombines TRBV20-1 with TRBJ2-1, with TRBD2 matching over 9 bases. Germline CDR1 DFQATT, CDR2 SNEGSKA (reference sequence). This CDR3 is built from 11 residues.

The chain links TRBV20-1 to TRBJ1-1; D is perhaps TRBD1 (6 bases). The V end was cut by 3 bases, the J end by 3 bases, with 17 bases between. CDR1 and CDR2 (germline): DFQATT, SNEGSKA (reference sequence). The CDR3 runs to 15 residues. This chain's CDR3 is CSASHRGGRDTEAFF. The CDR3 coding sequence is TGCAGTGCTAGTCACCGTGGGGGGCGAGACACTGAAGCTTTCTTT.

The V gene is TRBV3-1, the J gene TRBJ2-7; D perhaps matches TRBD1 (5 bases). Per germline, CDR1 LGHDT and CDR2 YNNKEL (reference sequence). The CDR3 is 14 amino acids. V shed 4 bases and J shed 3 bases, with 13 bases lying between them. Here the CDR3 reads CASSPIPDSYEQYF. In DNA, the CDR3 is TGTGCCAGCAGCCCAATACCCGACAGCTACGAGCAGTACTTC.

The V call is TRBV27, the J call TRBJ2-3; 15 positions agree with TRBD2. The CDR3 consists of 21 residues. Per the germline V gene, CDR1 is MNHEY and CDR2 is SMNVEV (reference sequence). V was clipped by 0 bases and J by 2 bases; unmatched bases: 12. This CDR3 reads CASSLSRTSGGARTPTDTQYF. For the CDR3, the DNA is TGTGCCAGCAGTTTATCCCGGACTAGCGGGGGGGCCAGGACTCCCACAGATACGCAGTATTTT.

The genes are TRBV4-1 and TRBJ1-2; D is possibly TRBD1 (6 bases). The CDR3 runs to 16 residues. Germline CDR1 reads MGHRA; CDR2 reads YSYEKL. Trimming pared 0 bases from V and 2 bases from J, leaving 13 bases between. The CDR3 loop reads CASSQEGGQKNYGYTF. CDR3 DNA sequence: TGCGCCAGCAGCCAAGAGGGGGGGCAAAAAAACTATGGCTACACCTTC.

At least ten counts were recorded for this clonotype. This chain connects TRBV5-6 to TRBJ2-7, with TRBD2 matching 7 bases. J was trimmed by 6 bases and V by 1 base; bases with no gene match: 13. The CDR3 consists of 16 residues. The germline CDR1 and CDR2 sequences are SGHDT and YYEEEE. DNA for the CDR3: TGTGCCAGCAGCTTGTCGTCCGGGACTACTCCCACCGAGCAGTACTTC. Translated: CASSLSSGTTPTEQYF.